These T cell receptor beta chains were read from a single sample in a study of cytotoxic CD8 clonotypes in ibrutinib-treated CLL. The table came from immunoSEQ multiplex PCR; TCRdb's copy has only in-frame clones and leaves some out. The table records 110,000 to 150,000 clones, 80% to 95% of them present only once. The material sequenced was PBMCs, taken after 12 months of ibrutinib treatment. These receptors were collected from a human donor with chronic lymphocytic leukemia. The CDR3 runs from the conserved cysteine through the conserved F or W. Fields, in order: CDR3 length, J gene, V gene, clone size, D gene, CDR3 protein, CDR3 DNA. The D gene is left open where the match is weak. Some rows mark clone size as missing; the rest say once, few, many or name a class of expanded clone.

>12|TRBJ2-7|TRBV25-1|NA|NA
CASSLLSYEQYF
TGTGCCAGCAGCCTCCTCTCCTACGAGCAGTACTTC
>13|TRBJ2-1|TRBV13|NA|NA
CASSLQGYNEQFF
TGTGCCAGCAGCTTACAGGGCTACAATGAGCAGTTCTTC
>14|TRBJ2-7|TRBV10-1|NA|TRBD1
CASSGQEISYEQYF
TGCGCCAGCAGCGGACAGGAAATATCCTACGAGCAGTACTTC
>15|TRBJ2-1|TRBV11-1|NA|NA
CASSLSGSSYNEQFF
TGTGCCAGCAGCTTATCGGGAAGCTCCTACAATGAGCAGTTCTTC
>13|TRBJ2-3|TRBV25-1|NA|NA
CASNLEWADTQYF
TGTGCCAGCAACCTCGAGTGGGCAGATACGCAGTATTTT
>13|TRBJ2-3|TRBV5-1|NA|NA
CASSSGLTRPQYF
TGCGCCAGCAGCTCGGGGTTGACTCGCCCGCAGTATTTT
>14|TRBJ2-1|TRBV7-3|NA|NA
CASSLSPDYNEQFF
TGTGCCAGCAGTTTATCACCGGACTACAATGAGCAGTTCTTC
>15|TRBJ1-1|TRBV28|NA|NA
CASIARVAVNTEAFF
TGTGCCAGCATCGCCAGGGTGGCAGTGAACACTGAAGCTTTCTTT
>13|TRBJ1-5|TRBV19|NA|NA
CASSIRSLTSWHF
TGTGCCAGTAGTATCCGAAGCCTGACCTCCTGGCATTTT
>14|TRBJ2-1|TRBV19|NA|NA
CASSHVGSYNEQFF
TGTGCCAGTAGTCACGTTGGATCCTACAATGAGCAGTTCTTC
>17|TRBJ2-5|TRBV7-9|NA|TRBD2
CASSFRVGAGGEETQYF
TGTGCCAGCAGCTTCAGAGTCGGAGCGGGAGGAGAAGAGACCCAGTACTTC
>14|TRBJ1-1|TRBV19|NA|TRBD1
CASSIDLDRGEAFF
TGTGCCAGTAGTATAGACCTCGACAGGGGTGAAGCTTTCTTT
>13|TRBJ2-7|TRBV9|NA|NA
CASSPTGAREQYF
TGTGCCAGCAGCCCCACGGGGGCCCGCGAGCAGTACTTC
>16|TRBJ2-3|TRBV28|once|TRBD2
CASSPLAGGGTDTQYF
TGTGCCAGCAGTCCACTAGCGGGAGGGGGTACAGATACGCAGTATTTT
>15|TRBJ2-5|TRBV27|NA|TRBD1
CASSLLGQGRRTQYF
TGTGCCAGCAGTTTGCTGGGACAGGGAAGGAGGACCCAGTACTTC
>14|TRBJ2-1|TRBV7-3|NA|NA
CASSLEFSDNEQFF
TGTGCCAGCAGCTTAGAATTTTCCGACAATGAGCAGTTCTTC
>15|TRBJ2-3|TRBV27|NA|NA
CASSLWDPSTDTQYF
TGTGCCAGCAGTTTATGGGACCCAAGCACAGATACGCAGTATTTT
>12|TRBJ2-7|TRBV27|NA|NA
CASRGRSYEQYF
TGTGCCAGCCGAGGACGCTCCTACGAGCAGTACTTC
>18|TRBJ1-4|TRBV29-1|NA|NA
CSAKAASGAVSTNEKLFF
TGCAGCGCTAAGGCTGCGTCGGGGGCCGTCTCAACTAATGAAAAACTGTTTTTT